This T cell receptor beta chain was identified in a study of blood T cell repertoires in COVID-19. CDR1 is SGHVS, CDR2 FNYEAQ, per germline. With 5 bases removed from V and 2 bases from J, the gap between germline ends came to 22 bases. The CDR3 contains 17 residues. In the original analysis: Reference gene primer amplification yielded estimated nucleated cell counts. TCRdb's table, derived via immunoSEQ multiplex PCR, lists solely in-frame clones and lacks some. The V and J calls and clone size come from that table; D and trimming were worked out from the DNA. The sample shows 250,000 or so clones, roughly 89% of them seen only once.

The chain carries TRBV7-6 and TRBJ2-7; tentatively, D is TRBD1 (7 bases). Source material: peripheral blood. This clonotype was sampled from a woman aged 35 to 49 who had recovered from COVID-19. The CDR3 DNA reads TGTGCCAGCAGCCGGGGGCCCCGGACAGGCCAAACCTACGAGCAGTACTTC. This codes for CASSRGPRTGQTYEQYF.